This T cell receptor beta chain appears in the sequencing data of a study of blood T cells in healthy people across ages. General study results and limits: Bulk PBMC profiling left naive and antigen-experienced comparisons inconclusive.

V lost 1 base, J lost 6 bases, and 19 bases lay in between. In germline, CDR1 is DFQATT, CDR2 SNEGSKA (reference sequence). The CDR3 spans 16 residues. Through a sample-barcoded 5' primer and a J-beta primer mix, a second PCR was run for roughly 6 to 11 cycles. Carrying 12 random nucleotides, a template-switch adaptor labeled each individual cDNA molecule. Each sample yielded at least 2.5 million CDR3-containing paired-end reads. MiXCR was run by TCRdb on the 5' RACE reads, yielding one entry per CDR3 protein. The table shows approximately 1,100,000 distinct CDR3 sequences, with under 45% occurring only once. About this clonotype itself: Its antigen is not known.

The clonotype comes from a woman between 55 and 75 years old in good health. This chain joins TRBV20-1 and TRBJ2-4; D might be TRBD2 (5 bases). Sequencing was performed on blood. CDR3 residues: CSARVEGLAPGNIQYF. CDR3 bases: TGCAGTGCTAGAGTAGAGGGTCTTGCCCCAGGAAACATTCAGTACTTC.